This T cell receptor beta chain was captured in a study of blood T cell repertoires in COVID-19. About the study: There were acute and convalescent COVID-19 samples, and they came from the United States, Italy and Spain. PBMCs, B-cell-depleted T cells, or T cells were the source of the cDNA or gDNA that made up the material.

V trimming: 3 bases; J trimming: 2 bases; junction bases outside the gene matches: 7. CDR3 length: 15 residues. From germline, CDR1 is SGDLS and CDR2 YYNGEE. How the authors handled the data: Estimation of nucleated cell counts was performed using reference gene primer amplification. Generated by immunoSEQ multiplex PCR, the TCRdb table keeps only in-frame clones and is missing some. V, J and clone size reflect that table, while D and trimming were determined from the DNA. The data show roughly 130,000 clones, about 79% seen once. The chain recombines TRBV9 with TRBJ2-7; the match to TRBD1 covers 8 bases. The sequenced sample consisted of peripheral blood. This TCR was sampled from a woman aged 50 to 65 with acute or convalescent COVID-19. Here the CDR3 reads CASSASGTGPYEQYF. The CDR3 coding sequence is TGTGCCAGCAGCGCCTCCGGGACAGGCCCCTACGAGCAGTACTTC.